This T cell receptor (beta chain) was sequenced for a study of blood T cell repertoires in COVID-19. Across the study: Some COVID-19 samples were acute and others convalescent; all came from the United States, Italy and Spain. Sources were T cells, B-cell-depleted T cells, or PBMCs; the material itself was cDNA or gDNA.

How the authors handled the data: The assay estimated nucleated cells by amplifying reference gene primers. Profiling relied on immunoSEQ multiplex PCR, and the TCRdb table lists in-frame clones only, not all of them. V and J calls and clone size come straight from that table; D and trimming were deduced from the DNA. The table shows around 300,000 clones, with 70% to 90% occurring only once. V was clipped by 3 bases and J by 0 bases, with 9 bases between them. CDR3 length equals 15 residues. Germline CDR1 MNHEY, CDR2 SVGEGT. The source of this sequence is a woman aged 45-65 years with active or convalescent COVID-19. Material for sequencing was peripheral blood. This chain joins TRBV6-2 or TRBV6-3 and TRBJ1-5; D is undetermined. The CDR3 nucleotides read TGTGCCAGCAGTTATCCCGGGTATAGCAATCAGCCCCAGCATTTT. Protein: CASSYPGYSNQPQHF.